Detailed here is one T cell receptor (beta chain). The germline V and J ends were trimmed by 4 bases and 0 bases, with 17 bases remaining between them. Germline-derived CDR1 and CDR2 are SGHRS and YFSETQ. There are 17 residues in the CDR3. This entry comes from a study of blood T cell repertoires in COVID-19. Study-wide background: The study drew acute and convalescent COVID-19 samples from the United States, Italy and Spain. Sample material is recorded as cDNA or gDNA derived from T cells, B-cell-depleted T cells, or PBMCs.

Profiled with immunoSEQ multiplex PCR; TCRdb holds only in-frame clones, not every one. The sample contains 150,000 to 160,000 clones, roughly nine tenths of which appear only once. Sequencing was done on a sample of peripheral blood. The source of this sequence is a woman between 70 and 85 years old with acute or convalescent COVID-19. V and J are TRBV5-1 and TRBJ2-1, with a tentative D call TRBD2 (7 bases). The CDR3 region is CASSQGSGGVSYNEQFF. In DNA, the CDR3 is TGCGCCAGCAGCCAGGGCTCGGGGGGCGTCTCCTACAATGAGCAGTTCTTC. Together with reference TRBV5-1 and TRBJ2-1, the CDR3 gives the full variable domain: KAGVTQTPRYLIKTRGQQVTLSCSPISGHRSVSWYQQTPGQGLQFLFEYFSETQRNKGNFPGRFSGRQFSNSRSEMNVSTLELGDSALYLCASSQGSGGVSYNEQFFGPGTRLTVL.